This TCR beta chain was identified during a study of identical twins. cDNA carried unique molecular identifiers, and a universal primer site was added by template switching. MiXCR, applied by TCRdb to the 5' RACE reads, yields one record per CDR3 protein. The sample lists hundreds of thousands of distinct CDR3 sequences, 5.5% to 6.5% occurring once. Ten or more counts support this clonotype. This receptor was identified in a man between 18 and 29 years old in good health. Input material: naive T cells sorted from blood.

CDR3 residues: CRRERESTGNEQFF. CDR3 bases: TGCAGGAGGGAGCGGGAGTCTACAGGCAATGAGCAGTTCTTC. The rearrangement links TRBV29-1 to TRBJ2-1, with 8 bases fitting TRBD2. This CDR3 comprises 14 residues. Germline V gene sequence: CDR1 SQVTM, CDR2 ANQGSEA.